The sequence of this T cell receptor (beta chain) was determined in a study of T cells in Graves' hyperthyroidism and ophthalmopathy. This clonotype has ten or more counts. What it recognizes is unknown. Study-wide points: Ophthalmopathy, which appeared later, was predicted by the model a median about 6.8 months before onset. Most thyroid clonotypes that were expanded above 0.001 also turned up in blood.

TCR beta CDR3 region amplification was performed from RNA transcripts. A set of HTBI primers served as the primers for a first-round RT-PCR of the TCR CDR3. TCRdb ran MiXCR on the multiplex PCR reads and lists one entry per CDR3 protein. The table shows around 600,000 distinct CDR3 sequences, with 13% to 15% occurring only once. The CDR3 has 15 amino acids. With 2 bases clipped from V and 4 bases from J, the junction kept 6 bases outside the gene matches. CDR1 DFQATT and CDR2 SNEGSKA come from the germline V gene (reference sequence). Ophthalmopathy cases scored 3 or more on the Clinical Activity Score and 4 or more on NOSPECS grade, with duration below 3 months. Exclusion of patients followed from uncontrolled infection, other autoimmune disease, pregnancy or lactation.

The chain employs TRBV20-1 and TRBJ2-1; the match to TRBD2 covers 9 bases. The sequence derives from a woman aged 50 to 60 with Graves' ophthalmopathy. Sequences were obtained from blood. CDR3 loop: CSARFAGGLYNEQFF. The CDR3 bases are TGCAGTGCTAGATTTGCGGGAGGGTTGTACAATGAGCAGTTCTTC.